Listed below are T cell receptor beta chains from one sample, sequenced in a study of cytotoxic CD8 clonotypes in ibrutinib-treated CLL. Measured with immunoSEQ multiplex PCR; TCRdb has only the in-frame clones, and not every one. The sample holds 200,000 to 250,000 clones, roughly 79% seen once. Sample: PBMCs, taken after 12 months of ibrutinib treatment. The receptors stem from a human donor with chronic lymphocytic leukemia. Each CDR3 is given with its conserved first and last residue. The order of the fields is J gene, V gene, CDR3 protein.

J gene: TRBJ1-1; V gene: TRBV10-3; CDR3 protein: CAISVGGGRVYTEAFF
J gene: TRBJ1-4; V gene: TRBV29-1; CDR3 protein: CSVGMTGSEKLFF
J gene: TRBJ2-3; V gene: TRBV5-1; CDR3 protein: CASSLGEGGTDTQYF
J gene: TRBJ2-2; V gene: TRBV7-6; CDR3 protein: CASSLAVFTGELFF
J gene: TRBJ2-3; V gene: TRBV28; CDR3 protein: CASSFSGRRTDTQYF
J gene: TRBJ1-5; V gene: TRBV19; CDR3 protein: CASSTNGQAKPQHF
J gene: TRBJ1-6; V gene: TRBV10-3; CDR3 protein: CAISPTGRDSPLHF
J gene: TRBJ1-1; V gene: TRBV5-1; CDR3 protein: CASRSGRENTEAFF
J gene: TRBJ2-7; V gene: TRBV11-2; CDR3 protein: CASSPAGRPSSYEQYF
J gene: TRBJ2-2; V gene: TRBV7-7; CDR3 protein: CASSLEAGGELFF
J gene: TRBJ1-2; V gene: TRBV30; CDR3 protein: CAWRLPTGSGRGYTF
J gene: TRBJ2-5; V gene: TRBV5-6; CDR3 protein: CASSSGQGGGSGTQYF
J gene: TRBJ2-2; V gene: TRBV2; CDR3 protein: CASTPSSGANTGELFF
J gene: TRBJ1-1; V gene: TRBV13; CDR3 protein: CASSGQGNTEAFF
J gene: TRBJ2-1; V gene: TRBV7-9; CDR3 protein: CASGTSGYNEQFF
J gene: TRBJ1-2; V gene: TRBV30; CDR3 protein: CAWNVAASGYTF
J gene: TRBJ2-5; V gene: TRBV18; CDR3 protein: CASSPPVTQETQYF
J gene: TRBJ2-3; V gene: TRBV7-3; CDR3 protein: CASSLEGSSTDTQYF
J gene: TRBJ2-7; V gene: TRBV18; CDR3 protein: CASSRQDYEQYF
J gene: TRBJ2-7; V gene: TRBV4-1; CDR3 protein: CASSQGIDSGRVHEQYF
J gene: TRBJ1-2; V gene: TRBV4-3; CDR3 protein: CASSQEVALYGYTF
J gene: TRBJ1-5; V gene: TRBV6-1; CDR3 protein: CASSESGYSNQPQHF
J gene: TRBJ2-3; V gene: TRBV20-1; CDR3 protein: CSAPRGGTIYF
J gene: TRBJ2-4; V gene: TRBV6-4; CDR3 protein: CASKRTKAKNIQYF
J gene: TRBJ1-2; V gene: TRBV7-2; CDR3 protein: CASSREASANYGYTF
J gene: TRBJ1-3; V gene: TRBV9; CDR3 protein: CASSDSSGNTIYF
J gene: TRBJ2-4; V gene: TRBV28; CDR3 protein: CASLDRGKPKNIQYF
J gene: TRBJ2-1; V gene: TRBV2; CDR3 protein: CASNGQHNEQFF
J gene: TRBJ1-1; V gene: TRBV7-9; CDR3 protein: CASSLGTKNTEAFF
J gene: TRBJ1-1; V gene: TRBV5-5; CDR3 protein: CASSAGTGAFF
J gene: TRBJ2-7; V gene: TRBV25-1; CDR3 protein: CASSERGDSYEQYF
J gene: TRBJ1-4; V gene: TRBV28; CDR3 protein: CASSWYRLGNEKLFF
J gene: TRBJ2-7; V gene: TRBV27; CDR3 protein: CASSLQGAHEQYF
J gene: TRBJ2-3; V gene: TRBV4-1; CDR3 protein: CASSQDEGGSTDTQYF
J gene: TRBJ1-1; V gene: TRBV2; CDR3 protein: CASSVTRNTEAFF
J gene: TRBJ2-5; V gene: TRBV27; CDR3 protein: CASSWTGYGETQYF
J gene: TRBJ2-1; V gene: TRBV28; CDR3 protein: CAISGTPYNEQFF
J gene: TRBJ2-1; V gene: TRBV7-2; CDR3 protein: CASSFSVGVNEQFF
J gene: TRBJ2-6; V gene: TRBV25-1; CDR3 protein: CASSEVGRISGANVLTF
J gene: TRBJ1-2; V gene: TRBV6-1; CDR3 protein: CASSPQQGSSYGYTF
J gene: TRBJ2-7; V gene: TRBV27; CDR3 protein: CASSSALAGAHEQYF
J gene: TRBJ1-2; V gene: TRBV19; CDR3 protein: CASRGSGRTVPFNYGYTF
J gene: TRBJ2-7; V gene: TRBV29-1; CDR3 protein: CSVLGRRSYEQYF
J gene: TRBJ2-1; V gene: TRBV4-1; CDR3 protein: CASSQSETLYNEQFF
J gene: TRBJ1-2; V gene: TRBV9; CDR3 protein: CASSSQGGGYTF
J gene: TRBJ1-1; V gene: TRBV6-5; CDR3 protein: CASSPTGSNTEAFF
J gene: TRBJ2-1; V gene: TRBV11-3; CDR3 protein: CASSLGRGQVYNEQFF